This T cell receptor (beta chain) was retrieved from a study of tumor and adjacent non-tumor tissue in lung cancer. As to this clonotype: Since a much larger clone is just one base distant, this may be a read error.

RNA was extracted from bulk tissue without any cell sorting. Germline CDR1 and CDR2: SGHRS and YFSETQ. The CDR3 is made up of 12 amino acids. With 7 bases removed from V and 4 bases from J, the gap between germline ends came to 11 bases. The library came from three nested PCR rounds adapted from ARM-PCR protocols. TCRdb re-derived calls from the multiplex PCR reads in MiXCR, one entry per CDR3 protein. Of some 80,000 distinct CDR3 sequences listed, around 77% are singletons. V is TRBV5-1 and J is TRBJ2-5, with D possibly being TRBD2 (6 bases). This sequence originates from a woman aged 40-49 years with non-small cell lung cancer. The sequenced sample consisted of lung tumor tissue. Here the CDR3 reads CASGKGGETQYF. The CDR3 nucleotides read TGCGCCAGCGGCAAGGGAGGAGAGACCCAGTACTTC.